The sample holds one count of the clone carrying this T cell receptor beta chain. The antigen is not known. A much larger clone differs by one base, so this may be a read error. The sample originates from a study of T cells in Graves' hyperthyroidism and ophthalmopathy. The PBMCs were taken from more than 8 ml of fresh peripheral blood. The length of the CDR3 is 14 residues. Germline V gives CDR1 SGHRS, CDR2 YFSETQ. Regarding the study as a whole: Most expanded thyroid clonotypes above 0.001 also appeared in blood.

The CDR3 regions of TCR beta were amplified from RNA transcripts. TCR CDR3 regions were first amplified by RT-PCR with HTBI primers. TCRdb recomputed calls from the multiplex PCR reads with MiXCR, one row per CDR3 protein. The repertoire includes 300,000 or so distinct CDR3 sequences, around 17% of them detected once, and approximately 33% sits in the top ten. The sequencing input was blood. The origin of this receptor is a man aged 30 to 39 with Graves' hyperthyroidism. This sequence joins TRBV5-1 and TRBJ1-5; D is perhaps TRBD1 (5 bases). Written as DNA, the CDR3 is TGCGCCAGCAGCTTGGGACAGACAAATCAGCCCCAGCGTTTT. This gives the protein CASSLGQTNQPQRF.